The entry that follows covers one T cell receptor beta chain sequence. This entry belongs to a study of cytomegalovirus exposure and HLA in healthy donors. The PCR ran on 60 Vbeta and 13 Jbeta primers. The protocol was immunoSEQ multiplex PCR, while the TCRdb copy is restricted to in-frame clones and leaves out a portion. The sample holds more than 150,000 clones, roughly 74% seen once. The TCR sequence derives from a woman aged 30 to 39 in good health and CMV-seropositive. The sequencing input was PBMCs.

The CDR3 sequence is CATNSIGGHNSPLHF. Written as DNA, the CDR3 is TGTGCCACTAACTCAATCGGGGGGCATAATTCACCCCTCCACTTT. The J gene is TRBJ1-6, the V gene TRBV19, with D perhaps matching TRBD1 (6 bases). V shed 10 bases and J shed 5 bases, with 18 bases lying between them. The germline CDR1 and CDR2 sequences are LNHDA and SQIVND (reference sequence). CDR3 size: 15 residues.